These 26 T cell receptor beta chains came from one sample sequenced in a study of pediatric ulcerative colitis. The rectum was sampled with one to two pinch biopsies at colonoscopy. Using immunoSEQ multiplex PCR, the repertoire was profiled, and TCRdb retains in-frame clones only, with some absent. The sample includes about 36,000 clones, more than 70% of them seen just once. Sequenced: gut tissue. The receptors shown here come from a boy between 10 and 17 years old with moderate ulcerative colitis.

The V and J genes are TRBV19 and TRBJ2-1; D remains unclear. The CDR3 spans 13 residues. Trimming cost V 7 bases and J 5 bases, with 12 bases left between them. Germline CDR1 and CDR2: LNHDA and SQIVND (reference sequence). The CDR3 DNA is TGTGCCAGTATAGGGCTAGTCCACAATGAGCAGTTCTTC. It is translated as CASIGLVHNEQFF. The whole variable domain, remainder taken from reference TRBV19 and TRBJ2-1, is DGGITQSPKYLFRKEGQNVTLSCEQNLNHDAMYWYRQDPGQGLRLIYYSQIVNDFQKGDIAEGYSVSREKKESFPLTVTSAQKNPTAFYLCASIGLVHNEQFFGPGTRLTVL.

V gene TRBV5-5 combines with J gene TRBJ1-1; TRBD1 might be the D (5 bases). Trimming left V 1 base short and J 4 bases short, with 8 bases between. Germline assignment: CDR1 SGHKS and CDR2 YYEKEE (reference sequence). CDR3 size: 13 residues. The CDR3 nucleotides read TGTGCCAGCAGCTTGCAGGGTTTCACTGAAGCTTTCTTT. Protein product: CASSLQGFTEAFF. The entire variable domain, with the rest obtained from reference TRBV5-5 and TRBJ1-1, is as follows: DAGVTQSPTHLIKTRGQQVTLRCSPISGHKSVSWYQQVLGQGPQFIFQYYEKEERGRGNFPDRFSARQFPNYSSELNVNALLLGDSALYLCASSLQGFTEAFFGQGTRLTVV.

This clone was seen more than once but under ten times. V and J are TRBV5-4 and TRBJ2-5; no clear D gene. The CDR3 has 15 amino acids. The V and J ends lost 2 bases and 4 bases respectively, with 15 bases between them. Germline V gives CDR1 SGHNT, CDR2 YYREEE (reference sequence). The CDR3 DNA is TGTGCCAGCAGCTTTAGACAACCCGGAACAGAGACCCAGTACTTC. Its translation is CASSFRQPGTETQYF.

V usage is TRBV4-3 and J usage is TRBJ2-1; no clear D. V was pared by 4 bases and J by 5 bases, with 18 bases between. The CDR3 consists of 16 residues. The germline gives CDR1 LGHNA, CDR2 YSLEER. The CDR3 protein is CASSRAWSERNNEQFF. DNA for the CDR3: TGCGCCAGCAGCCGCGCTTGGAGCGAGAGAAACAATGAGCAGTTCTTC.

The chain joins TRBV5-4 to TRBJ2-7; D not resolved. In germline, CDR1 is SGHNT, CDR2 YYREEE (reference sequence). The CDR3 is made up of 14 amino acids. V lost 1 base to trimming and J lost 1 base, with 9 bases between them. DNA of the CDR3: TGTGCCAGCAGCTTGTTGGGCGCTTCCTACGAGCAGTACTTC. Amino acids: CASSLLGASYEQYF.

This clone was counted only a few times. This chain connects TRBV6-1 to TRBJ2-7; a weak D match, TRBD1 (6 bases). The CDR3 covers 11 residues. V lost 5 bases and J lost 8, with 10 bases in between. Germline values: CDR1 MNHNS, CDR2 SASEGT. CDR3 sequence reads: CASSIQGKQYF. CDR3 sequence (DNA): TGTGCCAGCAGTATACAGGGAAAGCAGTACTTC.

The CDR3 coding sequence is TGTGCCAGTAGTAAGGGACAGAAAGCCCATGAGCAGTTCTTC. Protein: CASSKGQKAHEQFF. The chain couples TRBV19 to TRBJ2-1; 7 positions agree with TRBD1. The junction had 8 bases not matched to a gene; V was cut back by 4 bases and J by 8 bases. This CDR3 comprises 14 residues. Looked up from germline, CDR1 is LNHDA and CDR2 is SQIVND (reference sequence).

CDR3 residues: CASSQTGMAYQPQHF. CDR3 nucleotide sequence: TGCGCCAGCAGCCAAACCGGGATGGCTTATCAGCCCCAGCATTTT. The chain carries TRBV4-1 and TRBJ1-5; D remains unclear. This CDR3 region has 15 residues. V shed 2 bases and J shed 5 bases, with 13 bases lying between them. Germline CDR1 reads MGHRA; CDR2 reads YSYEKL.

The chain employs TRBV7-2 and TRBJ1-5; D unresolved. This CDR3 has 13 amino acids. The germline V gene encodes CDR1 SGHTA and CDR2 FQGNSA. Trimming stripped 4 bases from V and 2 bases from J, with 6 bases between. CDR3 amino acids: CASSSPGNQPQHF. CDR3 in DNA: TGTGCCAGCAGCTCCCCTGGCAATCAGCCCCAGCATTTT.

The sample holds a few counts of this clone. The J gene is TRBJ1-2, the V gene TRBV7-9; unclear D gene. CDR1 is SEHNR, CDR2 FQNEAQ, per germline (reference sequence). V lost 1 base, J lost 8 bases, and 14 bases lay in between. This CDR3 has 14 residues. The CDR3 DNA sequence: TGTGCCAGCAGCTTAGTGCGTCTTACCGACGGCTACACCTTC. Its protein product is CASSLVRLTDGYTF.

V gene TRBV18 combines with J gene TRBJ1-2; D is uncertain. Looked up from germline, CDR1 is KGHSH and CDR2 is LQKENI. This CDR3 spans 15 amino acids. The germline V and J ends were trimmed by 2 bases and 0 bases, with 10 bases remaining between them. Here the CDR3 DNA reads TGTGCCAGCTCACCAACGAGCTCGCCTAACTATGGCTACACCTTC. This translates into CASSPTSSPNYGYTF.

The V gene is TRBV19, the J gene TRBJ2-3, with D maybe TRBD1 (6 bases). Germline V CDR1 and CDR2: LNHDA, SQIVND (reference sequence). Trimming cost V 5 bases and J 0 bases, with 12 bases left between them. The CDR3 spans 15 residues. CDR3 loop: CASSPDRSSTDTQYF. For the CDR3, the DNA is TGTGCCAGTAGTCCAGACAGGAGCAGCACAGATACGCAGTATTTT.

The chain combines TRBV7-9 with TRBJ1-2; TRBD1 matches at 7 bases. CDR3 length equals 16 residues. V gave up 2 bases and J gave up 5 bases; unmatched junction bases: 11. In germline, CDR1 is SEHNR, CDR2 FQNEAQ (reference sequence). CDR3 DNA: TGTGCCAGCAGCTTATCTGGAACAGGGGCTCTTTATGGCTACACCTTC. Amino acid sequence: CASSLSGTGALYGYTF.

This clone was counted only a few times. This rearrangement joins TRBV10-3 to TRBJ1-1, with TRBD1 as a possible D gene (6 bases). Per germline, CDR1 ENHRY and CDR2 SYGVKD. The length of the CDR3 is 13 residues. The V and J ends lost 3 bases and 8 bases respectively, with 13 bases between them. The CDR3 region has the DNA TGTGCCATCAGTGAAGCCGATGACAGGGAAGCTTTCTTT. Translating it yields CAISEADDREAFF.

The V gene is TRBV5-4, the J gene TRBJ2-7; the match to TRBD1 covers 11 bases. After removal of 4 bases from V and 3 bases from J, the junction contained 9 bases not matched to a gene. This CDR3 comprises 16 residues. CDR1 is SGHNT and CDR2 is YYREEE in the germline V gene (reference sequence). The CDR3 loop reads CASSPRGTGGIYEQYF. The CDR3 nucleotides read TGTGCCAGCAGCCCCCGAGGGACAGGGGGGATCTACGAGCAGTACTTC.

The chain employs TRBV7-8 and TRBJ2-2; D remains ambiguous. V lost 1 base and J lost 3, with 9 bases in between. The CDR3 consists of 15 residues. Germline V CDR1 and CDR2: SGHVS, FQNEAQ. CDR3 region: CASSLGRSHTGELFF. CDR3 DNA sequence: TGTGCCAGCAGCTTAGGTCGGTCCCACACCGGGGAGCTGTTTTTT. Drawing the rest from reference TRBV7-8 and TRBJ2-2, the complete variable domain is GAGVSQSPRYKVAKRGQDVALRCDPISGHVSLFWYQQALGQGPEFLTYFQNEAQLDKSGLPSDRFFAERPEGSVSTLKIQRTQQEDSAVYLCASSLGRSHTGELFFGEGSRLTVL.

The V and J genes are TRBV5-4 and TRBJ1-6, with D possibly TRBD1 on 6 matching bases. Trimming removed 4 bases at V and 11 bases at J, with 16 bases between. The CDR3 runs 14 residues. Germline V gives CDR1 SGHNT, CDR2 YYREEE (reference sequence). The CDR3 DNA sequence: TGTGCCAGCAGCCTGACAGGAGCGAGGGCACCCCTCCACTTT. Its protein product is CASSLTGARAPLHF. Full variable domain (rest looked up from reference TRBV5-4 and TRBJ1-6): ETGVTQSPTHLIKTRGQQVTLRCSSQSGHNTVSWYQQALGQGPQFIFQYYREEENGRGNFPPRFSGLQFPNYSSELNVNALELDDSALYLCASSLTGARAPLHFGNGTRLTVT.

This clone was picked up a small number of times. This rearrangement joins TRBV27 to TRBJ2-7; D not certain. From germline, CDR1 is MNHEY and CDR2 SMNVEV (reference sequence). Deletions cut 6 bases from V and 3 bases from J, with 18 bases between. The CDR3 has 15 amino acids. The CDR3 DNA reads TGTGCCAGCAGCCCGGACCTCCCCCCCGTCTACGAGCAGTACTTC. It yields the protein CASSPDLPPVYEQYF.

This clone was seen only a few times. This rearrangement joins TRBV2 to TRBJ1-1, with D uncertain. Trimming stripped 7 bases from V and 1 base from J, with 10 bases between. This CDR3 has 13 amino acids. Germline V gene sequence: CDR1 SNHLY, CDR2 FYNNEI. This chain's CDR3 is CASISGQNTEAFF. CDR3 nucleotides: TGTGCCAGCATTTCCGGGCAGAACACTGAAGCTTTCTTT.

The chain links TRBV5-6 to TRBJ1-2; 7 nucleotides match TRBD1. V was pared by 5 bases and J by 5 bases, with 15 bases of the junction left unmatched. This CDR3 region has 16 residues. CDR1 is SGHDT, CDR2 YYEEEE, per germline. The CDR3, as DNA: TGTGCCAGCAGTTATCGTCCGGGACAGACAATTTATGGCTACACCTTC. This translates into CASSYRPGQTIYGYTF.

This CDR3 reads CASSVPFDSSYNEQFF. CDR3 DNA sequence: TGTGCCAGCAGCGTTCCCTTCGACAGCTCCTACAATGAGCAGTTCTTC. This chain links TRBV9 with TRBJ2-1; the D gene is possibly TRBD1 (5 bases). CDR1 is SGDLS and CDR2 is YYNGEE in the germline V gene. Trimming removed 2 bases from V and 0 bases from J, with 12 bases in between. The CDR3 is 16 amino acids.

The chain couples TRBV21-1 to TRBJ2-7; the table's D gene call, TRBD2, was not cross checked with the DNA. TRBV21-1 is an annotated pseudogene. This CDR3 contains 17 residues. Here the CDR3 reads CASSKGSGRHSSYEQYF. The CDR3 DNA reads as TGTGCCAGCAGCAAGGGTAGCGGGAGACATAGCTCCTACGAGCAGTACTTC.

The chain links TRBV29-1 to TRBJ1-1; possibly TRBD1 for D (6 bases). Germline V gene sequence: CDR1 SQVTM, CDR2 ANQGSEA. V lost 6 bases, J lost 1 base, and 9 bases lay in between. The CDR3 totals 12 residues. CDR3 in amino acids: CSVGQSNTEAFF. CDR3 DNA sequence: TGCAGCGTCGGACAGTCGAACACTGAAGCTTTCTTT.

The chain has TRBV30 and TRBJ2-7; 8 nucleotides agree with TRBD1. Germline CDR1 and CDR2: GTSNPN and SVGIG (reference sequence). The V and J ends lost 5 bases and 3 bases, in that order; junction bases with no gene match: 6. This CDR3 spans 13 amino acids. The CDR3 is CAWGDRGIYEQYF. In DNA, the CDR3 is TGTGCCTGGGGTGACAGGGGAATCTACGAGCAGTACTTC.

The chain links TRBV19 to TRBJ2-1; TRBD2 aligns across 14 bases. Germline loops: CDR1 LNHDA, CDR2 SQIVND (reference sequence). V trimming: 4 bases; J trimming: 10 bases; junction bases outside the gene matches: 9. There are 16 residues in the CDR3. CDR3 in amino acids: CASSTRLAGGPREQFF. CDR3 nucleotide sequence: TGTGCCAGTAGTACGCGACTAGCGGGGGGGCCGCGAGAGCAGTTCTTC. The full variable domain, with the rest looked up from reference TRBV19 and TRBJ2-1, is DGGITQSPKYLFRKEGQNVTLSCEQNLNHDAMYWYRQDPGQGLRLIYYSQIVNDFQKGDIAEGYSVSREKKESFPLTVTSAQKNPTAFYLCASSTRLAGGPREQFFGPGTRLTVL.

This chain links TRBV5-1 with TRBJ2-4; no firm D call. The CDR3 extends over 16 amino acids. The V gene's germline CDR1 is SGHRS and CDR2 YFSETQ. Trimming shortened V by 0 bases and J by 0 bases, and 10 bases separated the two germline ends. In DNA, the CDR3 is TGCGCCAGCAGCTTGGGCGGCAGCCTAGCCAAAAACATTCAGTACTTC. Its protein is CASSLGGSLAKNIQYF.